A selection of T cell receptor beta chains follows, all from one sample in a study of cytomegalovirus exposure and HLA in healthy donors. The data were produced by immunoSEQ multiplex PCR, yet TCRdb's version contains in-frame clones alone and is incomplete. The table has roughly 170,000 clones, about 79% seen once. The sequencing sample was made of PBMCs. The source of these receptors is a girl aged 2-10 years in good health and CMV-seropositive. The CDR3 runs from the conserved cysteine through the conserved F or W. Each record gives: J gene, clone size, V gene, D gene, CDR3 DNA, CDR3 protein. The D gene is left open where the match is weak. Clone sizes are given selectively: once, few, many, or a class where the clone is expanded.

j_gene: TRBJ2-2; abundance: .; v_gene: TRBV28; d_gene: .; CDR3nt: TGTGCCAGCAGTATGGGCGGGATTGGTGTTAGCGGCGGGGAGCTGTTTTTT; CDR3aa: CASSMGGIGVSGGELFF
j_gene: TRBJ1-5; abundance: .; v_gene: TRBV12-5; d_gene: .; CDR3nt: TGTGCTAGTGCCCCCCAGGGTTTGGGCAATCAGCCCCAGCATTTT; CDR3aa: CASAPQGLGNQPQHF
j_gene: TRBJ2-7; abundance: few; v_gene: TRBV5-6; d_gene: TRBD1; CDR3nt: TGTGCCAGCAGCCCCCGGACAGGGGGTGTCTACGAGCAGTACTTC; CDR3aa: CASSPRTGGVYEQYF
j_gene: TRBJ1-1; abundance: .; v_gene: TRBV19; d_gene: TRBD1; CDR3nt: TGTGCCAGTGCACGTTACAGGGGAAAGGCCGCGGGTAAGAACACTGAAGCTTTCTTT; CDR3aa: CASARYRGKAAGKNTEAFF
j_gene: TRBJ2-7; abundance: few; v_gene: TRBV6-5; d_gene: TRBD1; CDR3nt: TGTGCCAGCAGCCCCCGGACAGGGTTGTCCTACGAGCAGTACTTC; CDR3aa: CASSPRTGLSYEQYF
j_gene: TRBJ1-1; abundance: .; v_gene: TRBV18; d_gene: .; CDR3nt: TGTGCCAGCTCACCTCTACAACAGGTCATGAACACTGAAGCTTTCTTT; CDR3aa: CASSPLQQVMNTEAFF
j_gene: TRBJ1-3; abundance: .; v_gene: TRBV18; d_gene: .; CDR3nt: TGTGCCAGCTCGCCTGGACAGATCTCTGGAAACACCATATATTTT; CDR3aa: CASSPGQISGNTIYF
j_gene: TRBJ1-2; abundance: .; v_gene: TRBV28; d_gene: .; CDR3nt: TGTGCCAGCAGTTTGTCTGTCCGCGGTGGAAGGGGCTACACCTTC; CDR3aa: CASSLSVRGGRGYTF
j_gene: TRBJ1-1; abundance: .; v_gene: TRBV7-3; d_gene: TRBD1; CDR3nt: TGTGCCAGCAGCCTACAGGGGGTGAGAAACACTGAAGCTTTCTTT; CDR3aa: CASSLQGVRNTEAFF
j_gene: TRBJ1-5; abundance: few; v_gene: TRBV5-1; d_gene: .; CDR3nt: TGCGCCAGCAGCGAGACAGGTGGTGTTCAGCCCCAGCATTTT; CDR3aa: CASSETGGVQPQHF
j_gene: TRBJ2-7; abundance: .; v_gene: TRBV30; d_gene: .; CDR3nt: TGTGCCTGGAGTGTATCCGGGACAAAATACGAGCAGTACTTC; CDR3aa: CAWSVSGTKYEQYF
j_gene: TRBJ2-1; abundance: .; v_gene: TRBV4-1; d_gene: TRBD2; CDR3nt: TGCGCCAGCAGCCAGGGACTAGCGGGGGGGGATGAGCAGTTCTTC; CDR3aa: CASSQGLAGGDEQFF
j_gene: TRBJ1-1; abundance: .; v_gene: TRBV6-1; d_gene: .; CDR3nt: TGTGCCTTGCAAACACCATACACTGAAGCTTTCTTT; CDR3aa: CALQTPYTEAFF
j_gene: TRBJ2-7; abundance: .; v_gene: TRBV11-3; d_gene: .; CDR3nt: TGTGCCAGCAGCCTATTGGACGAGCAGTACTTC; CDR3aa: CASSLLDEQYF
j_gene: TRBJ2-1; abundance: .; v_gene: TRBV27; d_gene: TRBD1; CDR3nt: TGTGCCAGCAGTCCGAACCTACAGGGGGAAGAGCAGTTCTTC; CDR3aa: CASSPNLQGEEQFF
j_gene: TRBJ2-5; abundance: .; v_gene: TRBV10-3; d_gene: TRBD1; CDR3nt: TGTGCCATCAGTGAGTCGAGGACAGGCCAAGAGACCCAGTACTTC; CDR3aa: CAISESRTGQETQYF
j_gene: TRBJ2-1; abundance: .; v_gene: TRBV5-6; d_gene: .; CDR3nt: TGTGCCAGCAGTCTAAACAATGAGCAGTTCTTC; CDR3aa: CASSLNNEQFF
j_gene: TRBJ1-1; abundance: .; v_gene: TRBV27; d_gene: .; CDR3nt: TGTGCCAGCAGCCTGACAGAAGCTTTCTTT; CDR3aa: CASSLTEAFF